A single sample is the source of the 20 T cell receptor beta chains below, sequenced in a study of blood T cell repertoires in COVID-19. Clones were sequenced by immunoSEQ multiplex PCR, and TCRdb holds only the in-frame ones, with some missing. The table includes about 230,000 clones, approximately 80% detected once. Material: peripheral blood. Receptors were obtained from a woman aged 45-65 years with acute or convalescent COVID-19.

This clone has a single count. The V and J genes are TRBV10-3 and TRBJ2-1, with TRBD2 matching over 7 bases. The CDR3 covers 14 residues. Germline V gives CDR1 ENHRY, CDR2 SYGVKD. V lost 0 bases and J lost 6; bases outside the gene matches: 2. Written as DNA, the CDR3 is TGTGCCATCAGTGAGTCGACTAGCACCAATGAGCAGTTCTTC. This sequence encodes CAISESTSTNEQFF.

This clone was seen a single time. The chain couples TRBV4-3 to TRBJ1-2; D call uncertain. With 0 bases removed from V and 8 bases from J, the gap between germline ends came to 16 bases. This CDR3 is 15 amino acids long. Germline CDR1 reads LGHNA; CDR2 reads YSLEER. As DNA, the CDR3 is TGCGCCAGCAGCCAAGATAGGCAGGTAAACAGAGGCTACACCTTC. Translating it yields CASSQDRQVNRGYTF.

The chain combines TRBV5-1 with TRBJ1-2; D possibly corresponds to TRBD1 (6 bases). Germline V gene lookup returns CDR1 SGHRS and CDR2 YFSETQ. The CDR3 is 13 residues long. The V end lost 6 bases, the J end lost 4 bases, and 13 bases lay between the germline ends. This CDR3 reads CASTTSGAYGYTF. The CDR3, as DNA: TGCGCCAGCACTACTTCAGGGGCCTATGGCTACACCTTC.

The chain is built from TRBV7-8 and TRBJ1-6; 7 bases match TRBD1. CDR1 and CDR2 from the germline V gene are SGHVS and FQNEAQ. The CDR3 extends over 14 amino acids. J gave up 7 bases and V 4 bases, and 4 bases lay outside the gene matches. The CDR3 protein is CASSYDRVNSPLHF. The CDR3 region has the DNA TGTGCCAGCAGCTACGACAGGGTGAATTCACCCCTCCACTTT.

The rearrangement links TRBV18 to TRBJ1-6; 8 nucleotides align to TRBD1. This CDR3 comprises 15 residues. The ends lost 6 bases at V and 6 bases at J; junction bases unmatched: 7. CDR1 KGHSH and CDR2 LQKENI come from the germline V gene. For the CDR3, the DNA is TGTGCCAGCTCTTCGGGACAGGCGGGTAATTCACCCCTCCACTTT. Amino acids: CASSSGQAGNSPLHF.

This sequence joins TRBV12-3 or TRBV12-4 and TRBJ1-2; D is ambiguous. V was shortened by 6 bases and J by 0 bases, with 8 bases between the two germline ends. The CDR3 length is 13 residues. The CDR3 is CASRRGANYGYTF. Here the CDR3 DNA reads TGTGCCAGCAGACGCGGAGCTAACTATGGCTACACCTTC.

The chain couples TRBV13 to TRBJ2-1; D remains ambiguous. The CDR3 spans 12 residues. Per the germline V gene, CDR1 is PRHDT and CDR2 is FYEKMQ (reference sequence). Trimming left V 3 bases short and J 10 bases short, with 10 bases between. In nucleotides, the CDR3 is TGTGCCAGCAGCTTTCAGGTTATGGAGCAGTTCTTC. Protein sequence: CASSFQVMEQFF.

J is TRBJ2-7 and V is TRBV6-5; the D gene is possibly TRBD1 (5 bases). Germline loops: CDR1 MNHEY, CDR2 SVGAGI. The CDR3 runs 15 residues. V gave up 5 bases and J gave up 2 bases, with 16 bases separating them. Here the CDR3 reads CASSRQTTPPYEQYF. The CDR3 DNA reads as TGTGCCAGCAGTAGACAGACGACTCCACCCTACGAGCAGTACTTC.

The V and J genes are TRBV28 and TRBJ1-1; possibly TRBD1 for D (6 bases). CDR1 MDHEN and CDR2 SYDVKM come from the germline V gene. The CDR3 has 14 amino acids. V lost 6 bases to trimming and J lost 1 base, with 12 bases between them. The CDR3 region is CASSTGGPNTEAFF. The CDR3 DNA reads TGTGCCAGCAGCACCGGGGGGCCGAACACTGAAGCTTTCTTT.

The J gene is TRBJ1-2, the V gene TRBV6-6, with TRBD1 matching over 7 bases. V was clipped by 6 bases and J by 5 bases; unmatched bases: 12. CDR1 is MNHNY, CDR2 SVGAGI, per germline (reference sequence). The CDR3 is made up of 15 amino acids. The CDR3 bases are TGTGCCAGCAGCTCCCCGGGACAGCACCCTTATGGCTACACCTTC. This encodes CASSSPGQHPYGYTF.

The V and J genes are TRBV5-1 and TRBJ2-1, with 15 bases lining up with TRBD2. This CDR3 contains 16 residues. J was trimmed by 7 bases and V by 5 bases; bases with no gene match: 7. The germline V gene encodes CDR1 SGHRS and CDR2 YFSETQ. CDR3 nucleotides: TGCGCCAGCAGAATGGTTGGGACTAGCGGGAGGAATGAGCAGTTCTTC. This encodes CASRMVGTSGRNEQFF. The whole variable domain, filled in from reference TRBV5-1 and TRBJ2-1, reads KAGVTQTPRYLIKTRGQQVTLSCSPISGHRSVSWYQQTPGQGLQFLFEYFSETQRNKGNFPGRFSGRQFSNSRSEMNVSTLELGDSALYLCASRMVGTSGRNEQFFGPGTRLTVL.

This chain connects TRBV28 to TRBJ1-1; D possibly corresponds to TRBD1 (5 bases). Germline V CDR1 and CDR2: MDHEN, SYDVKM. Trimming removed 8 bases from V and 3 bases from J, with 13 bases in between. The CDR3 runs to 13 residues. As DNA, the CDR3 is TGTGCCAGCCCCCCGGTAGGGGACACTGAAGCTTTCTTT. It specifies CASPPVGDTEAFF.

This clone was observed a single time. The chain links TRBV21-1 to TRBJ1-2; no check of the table's D call, TRBD1, against the DNA was made. TRBV21-1 is flagged as a pseudogene. The CDR3 is made up of 16 amino acids. CDR3 sequence reads: CASSPEGQGLDYGYTF. CDR3 in DNA: TGTGCCAGCAGCCCAGAGGGACAGGGCTTGGACTATGGCTACACCTTC.

This rearrangement joins TRBV19 to TRBJ1-5; perhaps TRBD1 as D (6 bases). Germline lookup yields CDR1 LNHDA and CDR2 SQIVND (reference sequence). Trimming pared 3 bases from V and 7 bases from J, leaving 16 bases between. The CDR3 spans 15 residues. CDR3 residues: CASSMRQGNGQPQHF. Written as DNA, the CDR3 is TGTGCCAGTAGTATGCGGCAGGGGAACGGCCAGCCCCAGCATTTT.

The chain recombines TRBV28 with TRBJ1-5, with a possible D match to TRBD1 (6 bases). The CDR3 spans 14 residues. Trimming pared 3 bases from V and 5 bases from J, leaving 11 bases between. In germline, CDR1 is MDHEN, CDR2 SYDVKM. CDR3 amino acids: CASSLGAGDQPQHF. In nucleotides, the CDR3 is TGTGCCAGCAGTTTGGGGGCAGGGGATCAGCCCCAGCATTTT.

This chain uses TRBV24-1 with TRBJ1-4; 9 bases line up with TRBD1. Germline CDR1 reads KGHDR; CDR2 reads SFDVKD. CDR3 length: 21 residues. The trim removed 2 bases at V and 0 bases at J, leaving 15 bases unmatched. CDR3 region: CATSDSPRDRAGTPTNEKLFF. In nucleotides, the CDR3 is TGTGCCACCAGTGATTCCCCCCGGGACAGGGCCGGTACTCCAACTAATGAAAAACTGTTTTTT.

The rearrangement links TRBV28 to TRBJ2-7; a possible D gene is TRBD1 (5 bases). The CDR3 totals 16 residues. V lost 5 bases to trimming and J lost 3 bases, with 20 bases between them. Germline assignment: CDR1 MDHEN and CDR2 SYDVKM. The CDR3 loop reads CASSPPPPGAGYEQYF. The CDR3 DNA follows: TGTGCCAGCAGTCCACCCCCCCCTGGGGCCGGCTACGAGCAGTACTTC.

The gene calls are TRBV7-2 and TRBJ2-7; TRBD2 matches 12 bases. Germline CDR1 reads SGHTA; CDR2 reads FQGNSA. The V segment lost 5 bases and the J segment 5 bases; nucleotides outside the gene matches: 4. The CDR3 loop spans 14 amino acids. This CDR3 is CASSPGLAGDEQYF. The CDR3 DNA reads as TGTGCCAGCAGCCCGGGACTAGCGGGTGACGAGCAGTACTTC. The variable domain in full, with the rest retrieved from reference TRBV7-2 and TRBJ2-7, is GAGVSQSPSNKVTEKGKDVELRCDPISGHTALYWYRQSLGQGLEFLIYFQGNSAPDKSGLPSDRFSAERTGGSVSTLTIQRTQQEDSAVYLCASSPGLAGDEQYFGPGTRLTVT.

The chain carries TRBV30 and TRBJ2-2; TRBD2 agrees at 13 bases. The germline V gene encodes CDR1 GTSNPN and CDR2 SVGIG (reference sequence). Trimming removed 3 bases from V and 6 bases from J; junction bases left unmatched: 4. This CDR3 comprises 15 residues. CDR3 sequence reads: CAWSGLAGVAGELFF. The CDR3 region has the DNA TGTGCCTGGAGCGGACTAGCGGGAGTAGCCGGGGAGCTGTTTTTT.

The chain combines TRBV6-5 with TRBJ1-6; possibly TRBD1 for D (6 bases). This CDR3 comprises 13 residues. CDR1 and CDR2 from the germline V gene are MNHEY and SVGAGI. CDR3 sequence: CYPPGTPNSPLHF. Written as DNA, the CDR3 is TGTTATCCCCCCGGGACACCAAATTCACCCCTCCACTTT.